The entry below gives a single T cell receptor beta chain sequence along with its context. What this receptor recognizes is not known. Qualities for individual bases were not recorded, and no much larger clone is one base off. These data come from a study of shared clonotypes between healthy human individuals (dated by TCRdb to 2020 to 2021). Describing the broader study: The cohort comprised a couple of women and three men aged 18 to 49 years. To estimate repertoire size and how much clonotypes are shared between individuals, the study performed deep sequencing of blood TCR repertoires from 4 to 6 healthy adults. For each donor, CD4 naive and CD4 memory were each given three plates, CD8 naive was given two plates, and CD8 memory was given one plate. Per donor, leukapheresis produced somewhere between about 0.9 and 9.5 billion PBMCs. To increase sequencing depth and limit assay-specific biases, different laboratories used diverse techniques to prepare libraries and sequence TCR repertoires. Results the study describes overall, beyond this receptor: Compared with non-shared clonotypes, clonotypes shared by all four sorted-subset donors had higher generation probabilities. The genetic and exposure-history diversity represented was limited by the small number of donors. Sampling was limited to blood, and TCR repertoires in tissue likely differ from TCR repertoires in blood. Naive subsets generally had larger estimated clonotype richness than memory subsets did. Even with the large sequencing depth, rarefaction of the sorted-subset datasets indicated that sequencing was incomplete. When several donors were compared, the shared fraction of clonotypes was about 5% for naive CD4, less than 4% for naive CD8, 2% to 2.5% for memory CD4, and around 0.37% for memory CD8. Based on pairwise subsampling, the degree of clonotype sharing among donors was expected to be affected by sequencing depth.

Healthy HIV-negative adults with no recently reported acute infections or vaccinations were included as donors. Every donor was a Caucasian adult living in Nashville, Tennessee, USA. CD4+ T cells were enriched by magnetic negative selection; naive cells were then positively selected on CD45RA, and the negative fraction formed the memory subset. Blood was collected by leukapheresis, and PBMCs were isolated by Ficoll-Histopaque density gradient centrifugation and then cryopreserved in liquid nitrogen vapor phase. Analytical flow cytometry was used to check the purity and quantity of each magnetically sorted T cell population. Each sorted fraction had its genomic DNA isolated and then quantified by UV absorbance on a Nanodrop 2000c. Using the deep immunoSEQ assay, multiplex PCR amplified TCR CDR3 regions from genomic DNA. For each cell subset, the extracted genomic DNA was distributed evenly across all wells of several immunoSEQ 96-well plates, and each plate served as one replicate. For sorted subsets, around 200 ng genomic DNA, equal to about 30,000 T cell genomes, was loaded into each replicate PCR. The purified libraries were quantified using a Qubit 3.0 fluorometer, sized with a Bioanalyzer 2100, and then quantified again using the KAPA Library Quantification kit. Every immunoSEQ 96-well plate was sequenced on a dedicated single-read 150-cycle Illumina NextSeq 550 flow cell. In the source study's methods: Because the immunoSEQ output held only junctional sequences and lacked quality scores, the filtering could not match the filtering applied to full-length reads. To assign V/J genes and CDR3, sequences were annotated against IMGT germline references using PyIR, a Python wrapper for IgBLAST v1.9. Reads were removed for weak V/J assignments (E-value above 1e-6), missing CDR3, stop codons, out-of-frame junctions, or ambiguous translated residues. A V3J clonotype was defined by an identical inferred V gene, J gene, and CDR3 amino acid sequence. The percentage overlap between two repertoires was calculated by dividing the number of shared unique clonotypes by the size of the smaller repertoire. Three approaches were used to assess repertoire richness: RTK rarefaction, the Chao1 estimator, and Recon v2.1 estimates of unobserved clonotypes. Generation probabilities for all TCRbeta clonotypes obtained by the gDNA method from several donors were computed using OLGA. This is the immuneACCESS table as TCRdb keeps it, with only in-frame sequences that have V and J called. A part of the clones is gone; compared with another copy, unresolved V genes explain less than half, and the rest is unexplained. The D gene and trimming were derived from the DNA, and the V and J assignments and clone size from that table. The sample yields roughly 1.4 million clones; about 98.5% were counted once. The ten largest clones add up to roughly 0.36% of the sample.

The specimen sequenced was naive CD4+ T cells sorted from blood. The cell subset or site label for this specimen denotes: CD45RA+ positively selected. This receptor was identified in a man aged 25-45 years in good health.

DNA sequence: TGTGCCAGTAGTCAGGGTATTCGCACAGATACGCAGTATTTT. Translated, it reads CASSQGIRTDTQYF. Recombination joined TRBV19 with TRBJ2-3, and TRBD1 may be the D gene, going by 5 matching bases. The germline V gene (reference sequence) specifies LNHDA as CDR1 and SQIVND as CDR2. The CDR3, from cysteine to phenylalanine, totals 14 residues. The kept DNA is CDR3 alone, 42 bases in frame from the first base. Relative to germline, V is 5 bases shorter and J is 1 base shorter, with 10 bases between their ends. The full variable domain, with segments outside the CDR3 supplied by the reference TRBV19 and TRBJ2-3 proteins, appears as DGGITQSPKYLFRKEGQNVTLSCEQNLNHDAMYWYRQDPGQGLRLIYYSQIVNDFQKGDIAEGYSVSREKKESFPLTVTSAQKNPTAFYLCASSQGIRTDTQYFGPGTRLTVL.